The T cell receptor beta chain under discussion was sequenced for a study of blood T cell repertoires in COVID-19. Overall study: Samples came from the United States, Italy and Spain, spanning acute and convalescent COVID-19. PBMCs, B-cell-depleted T cells, or T cells provided the cDNA or gDNA that made up the material.

Seattle-derived patients entered the study during active infection and were followed longitudinally. Source study methods: The authors estimated nucleated cell counts from reference gene primer amplification. The protocol was immunoSEQ multiplex PCR, while the TCRdb copy is restricted to in-frame clones and leaves out a portion. V, J and clone size reflect that table, while D and trimming were determined from the DNA. The table lists fewer than 350,000 clones, about nine tenths of them singletons. The origin of this receptor is a man aged 25-45 years with COVID-19, enrolled during active disease. Material for sequencing was peripheral blood.

CDR3 DNA: TGCGCCAGCAGCCCGACAGGGGGGGATTCACCCCTCCACTTT. It translates to CASSPTGGDSPLHF. The chain joins TRBV4-1 to TRBJ1-6, with 9 bases identical to TRBD1. CDR3 length: 14 amino acids. Unmatched junction bases numbered 3, after V lost 4 bases and J lost 8 bases. Germline V CDR1 and CDR2: MGHRA, YSYEKL.